What follows is one TCR beta chain and its context. Its antigen is still unknown. The method was immunoSEQ multiplex PCR; TCRdb's version includes in-frame clones alone and lacks a portion of them. The sample shows 120,000 to 150,000 clones, around 90% of them seen only once. V gave up 7 bases and J gave up 3 bases; unmatched junction bases: 7. Germline CDR1 and CDR2: SNHLY and FYNNEI. This CDR3 is 14 amino acids long. The sample originates from a study of T cell responses to AZD1222 COVID-19 vaccine. Whole-study results and caveats: Most donors were white British, females outnumbered males, and clonal diversity was possibly underestimated. Rises in breadth and depth of Spike-specific TCRs came after two AZD1222 doses. Scientists sampled the repertoires only once the peak T cell response had passed.

The source is an adult in good health. The sequencing here drew on peripheral blood, taken on day 0 of AZD1222 vaccination. The rearrangement joins TRBV2 to TRBJ2-7, with TRBD1 identical over 9 bases. Written as DNA, the CDR3 is TGTGCCAGCATGAGGGGACAGGGAGACTACGAGCAGTACTTC. Translation: CASMRGQGDYEQYF.